This T cell receptor (beta chain) originates from a study of blood T cell repertoires in COVID-19. Looking at the study overall: The United States, Italy and Spain were the sources of the acute and convalescent COVID-19 samples.

CDR3 length: 14 amino acids. Germline CDR1 reads SNHLY; CDR2 reads FYNNEI. Original handling: Researchers report that nucleated cell counts were estimated from reference gene primer amplification. Clones were sequenced by immunoSEQ multiplex PCR, and TCRdb holds only the in-frame ones, with some missing. That table furnishes V, J and clone size, whereas the DNA furnished D and trimming. The sample yields approximately 120,000 clones, around 78% seen once. The specimen was peripheral blood. The TCR comes from a woman aged 55-70 years with acute or convalescent COVID-19. V and J are TRBV2 and TRBJ2-3; 7 positions agree with TRBD2. CDR3 amino acids: CVTERGLFTDTQYF. CDR3 coding DNA: TGTGTTACCGAGCGGGGTCTTTTCACAGATACGCAGTATTTT.